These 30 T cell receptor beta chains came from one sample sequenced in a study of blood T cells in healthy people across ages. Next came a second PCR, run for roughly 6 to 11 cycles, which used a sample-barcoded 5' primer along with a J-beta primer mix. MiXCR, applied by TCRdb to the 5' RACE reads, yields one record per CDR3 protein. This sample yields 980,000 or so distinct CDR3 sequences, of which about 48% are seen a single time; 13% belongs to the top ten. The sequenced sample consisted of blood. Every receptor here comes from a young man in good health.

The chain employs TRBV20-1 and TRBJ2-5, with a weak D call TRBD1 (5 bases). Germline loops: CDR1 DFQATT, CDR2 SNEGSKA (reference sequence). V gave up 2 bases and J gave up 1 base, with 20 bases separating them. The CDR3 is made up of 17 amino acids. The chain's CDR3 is CSARTVGQPMPQETQYF. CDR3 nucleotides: TGCAGTGCTAGAACGGTGGGGCAGCCCATGCCCCAAGAGACCCAGTACTTC.

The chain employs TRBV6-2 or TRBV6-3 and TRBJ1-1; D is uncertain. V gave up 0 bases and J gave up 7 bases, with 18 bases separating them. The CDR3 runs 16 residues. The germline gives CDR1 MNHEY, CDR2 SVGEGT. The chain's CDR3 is CASSYSYSAPRGEAFF. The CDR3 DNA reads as TGTGCCAGCAGTTACTCATACTCGGCGCCCCGGGGTGAAGCTTTCTTT.

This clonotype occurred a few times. For the CDR3, the DNA is TGTGCCAGCAGCACTGAAGCGGGCCGCACAGATACGCAGTATTTT. This sequence encodes CASSTEAGRTDTQYF. The rearrangement joins TRBV6-5 to TRBJ2-3; D is perhaps TRBD2 (6 bases). The germline V and J ends were trimmed by 6 bases and 1 base, with 14 bases remaining between them. Germline V gives CDR1 MNHEY, CDR2 SVGAGI. The CDR3 is made up of 15 amino acids.

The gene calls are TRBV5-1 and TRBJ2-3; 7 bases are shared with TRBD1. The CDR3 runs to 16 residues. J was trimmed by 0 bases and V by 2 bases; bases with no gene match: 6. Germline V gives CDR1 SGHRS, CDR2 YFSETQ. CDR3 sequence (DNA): TGCGCCAGCAGCTTTTACAACAGGGGTAGCACAGATACGCAGTATTTT. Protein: CASSFYNRGSTDTQYF.

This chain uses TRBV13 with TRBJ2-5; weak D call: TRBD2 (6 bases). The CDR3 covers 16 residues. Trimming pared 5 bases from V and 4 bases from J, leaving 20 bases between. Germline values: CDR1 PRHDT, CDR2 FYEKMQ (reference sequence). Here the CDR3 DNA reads TGTGCCAGCAGCCTAGCCTGGACGGGAGAGCGAGAGACCCAGTACTTC. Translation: CASSLAWTGERETQYF.

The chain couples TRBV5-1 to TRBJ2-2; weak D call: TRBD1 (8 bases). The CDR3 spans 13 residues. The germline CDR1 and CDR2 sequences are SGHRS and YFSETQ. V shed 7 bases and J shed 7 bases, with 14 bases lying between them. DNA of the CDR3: TGCGCCAGCGGACAGGGAGGGAACGGGGAGCTGTTTTTT. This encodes CASGQGGNGELFF.

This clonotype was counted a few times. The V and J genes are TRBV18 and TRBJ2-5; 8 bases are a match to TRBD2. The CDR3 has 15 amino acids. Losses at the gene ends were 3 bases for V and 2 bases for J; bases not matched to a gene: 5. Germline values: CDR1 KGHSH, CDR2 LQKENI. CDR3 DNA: TGTGCCAGCTCACCTGGGACTAGGCCTCAAGAGACCCAGTACTTC. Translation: CASSPGTRPQETQYF.

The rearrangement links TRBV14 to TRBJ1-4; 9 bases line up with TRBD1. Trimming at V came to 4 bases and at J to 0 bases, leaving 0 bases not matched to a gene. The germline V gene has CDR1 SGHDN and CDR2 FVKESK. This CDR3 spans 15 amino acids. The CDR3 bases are TGTGCCAGCAGCCGACAGGGGGCAACTAATGAAAAACTGTTTTTT. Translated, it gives CASSRQGATNEKLFF.

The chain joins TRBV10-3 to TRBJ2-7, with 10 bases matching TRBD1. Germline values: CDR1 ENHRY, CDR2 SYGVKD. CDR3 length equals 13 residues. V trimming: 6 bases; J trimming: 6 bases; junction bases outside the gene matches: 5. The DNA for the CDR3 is TGTGCCATCAGCGGGACAGGGGTAGCCGAGCAGTACTTC. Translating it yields CAISGTGVAEQYF.

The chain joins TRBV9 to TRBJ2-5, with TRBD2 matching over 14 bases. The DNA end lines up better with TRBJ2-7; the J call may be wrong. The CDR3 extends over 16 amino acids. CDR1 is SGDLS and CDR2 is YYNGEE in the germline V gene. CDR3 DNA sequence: TGTGCCAGCAGCGTAGCGGGACTAGCGGGAGTAGACGAGCAGTACTTC. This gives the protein CASSVAGLAGVDEQYF.

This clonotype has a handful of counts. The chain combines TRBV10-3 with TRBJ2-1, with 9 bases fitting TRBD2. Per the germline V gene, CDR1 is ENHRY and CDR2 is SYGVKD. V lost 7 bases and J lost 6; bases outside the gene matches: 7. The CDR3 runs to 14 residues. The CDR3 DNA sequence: TGTGCCATCAACGGCGGGGGGGCTGTCAATGAGCAGTTCTTC. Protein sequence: CAINGGGAVNEQFF.

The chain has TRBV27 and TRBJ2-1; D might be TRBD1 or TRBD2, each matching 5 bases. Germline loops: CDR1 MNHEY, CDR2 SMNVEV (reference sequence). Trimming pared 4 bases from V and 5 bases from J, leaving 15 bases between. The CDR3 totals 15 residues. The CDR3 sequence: CASSWAARGDNEQFF. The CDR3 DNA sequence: TGTGCCAGCAGTTGGGCGGCTAGAGGGGACAATGAGCAGTTCTTC.

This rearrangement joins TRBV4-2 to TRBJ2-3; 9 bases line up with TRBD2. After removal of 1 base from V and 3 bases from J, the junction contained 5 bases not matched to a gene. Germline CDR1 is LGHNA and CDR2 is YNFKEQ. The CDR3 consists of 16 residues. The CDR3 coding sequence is TGTGCCAGCAGCCAAGCTTTAGCGGGGGCGACAGATACGCAGTATTTT. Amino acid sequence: CASSQALAGATDTQYF.

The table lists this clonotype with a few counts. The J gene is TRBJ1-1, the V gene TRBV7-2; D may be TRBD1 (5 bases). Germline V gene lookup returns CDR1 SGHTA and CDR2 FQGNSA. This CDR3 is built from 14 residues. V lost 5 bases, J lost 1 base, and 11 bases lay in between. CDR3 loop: CASSQGTWNTEAFF. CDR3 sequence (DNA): TGTGCCAGCAGCCAGGGAACTTGGAACACTGAAGCTTTCTTT.

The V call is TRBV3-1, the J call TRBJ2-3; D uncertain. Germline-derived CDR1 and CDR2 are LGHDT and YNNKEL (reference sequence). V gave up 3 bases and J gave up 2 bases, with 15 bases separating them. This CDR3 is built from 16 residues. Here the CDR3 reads CASSHPARSHTDTQYF. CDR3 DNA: TGTGCCAGCAGCCACCCTGCTAGATCCCACACAGATACGCAGTATTTT.

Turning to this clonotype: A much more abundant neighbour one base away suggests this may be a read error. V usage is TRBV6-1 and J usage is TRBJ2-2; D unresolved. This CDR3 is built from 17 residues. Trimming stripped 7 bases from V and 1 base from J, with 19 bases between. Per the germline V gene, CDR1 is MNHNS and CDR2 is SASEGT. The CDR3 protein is CASTPLIEDQNTGELFF. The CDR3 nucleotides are TGTGCCAGCACTCCATTAATAGAGGATCAGAACACCGGGGAGCTGTTTTTT.

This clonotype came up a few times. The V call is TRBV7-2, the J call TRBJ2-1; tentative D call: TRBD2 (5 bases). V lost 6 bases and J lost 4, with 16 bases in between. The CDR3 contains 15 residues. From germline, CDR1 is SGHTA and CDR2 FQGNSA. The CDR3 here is CASSSPSRIYNEQFF. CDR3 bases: TGTGCCAGCAGTTCTCCTAGCAGGATATACAATGAGCAGTTCTTC.

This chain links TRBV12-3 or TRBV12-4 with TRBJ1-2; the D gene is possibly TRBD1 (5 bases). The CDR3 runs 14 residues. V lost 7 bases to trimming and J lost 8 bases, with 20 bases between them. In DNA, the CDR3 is TGTGCCAGCACCCAATGGGGGTGGATCGGCGGCTACACCTTC. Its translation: CASTQWGWIGGYTF.

CDR3 nucleotides: TGTGCCATCAGTCCCGGGACTAGTCCAGATACGCAGTATTTT. Residues: CAISPGTSPDTQYF. The chain combines TRBV10-3 with TRBJ2-3; 8 bases are shared with TRBD2. CDR3 size: 14 residues. With V trimmed by 5 bases and J by 4 bases, 5 bases remained unmatched. The germline V gene has CDR1 ENHRY and CDR2 SYGVKD.

The CDR3 bases are TGTGCCAGCTCACCATTCAAAACAGGGTTCAATGAGCAGTACTTC. It yields the protein CASSPFKTGFNEQYF. The chain recombines TRBV18 with TRBJ2-7; tentatively, D is TRBD1 (6 bases). Germline V lookup: CDR1 KGHSH, CDR2 LQKENI. The CDR3 contains 15 residues. The germline V and J ends were trimmed by 2 bases and 7 bases, with 18 bases remaining between them. Drawing the rest from reference TRBV18 and TRBJ2-7, the complete variable domain is NAGVMQNPRHLVRRRGQEARLRCSPMKGHSHVYWYRQLPEEGLKFMVYLQKENIIDESGMPKERFSAEFPKEGPSILRIQQVVRGDSAAYFCASSPFKTGFNEQYFGPGTRLTVT.

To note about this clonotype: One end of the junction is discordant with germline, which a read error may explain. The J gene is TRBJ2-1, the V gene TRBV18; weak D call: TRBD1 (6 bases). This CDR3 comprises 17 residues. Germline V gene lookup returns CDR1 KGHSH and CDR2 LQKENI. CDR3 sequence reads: CAGSPDSRTGYYNEQFF. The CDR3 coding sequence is TGTGCCGGCTCACCGGACAGCCGAACAGGTTACTACAATGAGCAGTTCTTC. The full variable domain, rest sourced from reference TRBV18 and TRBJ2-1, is NAGVMQNPRHLVRRRGQEARLRCSPMKGHSHVYWYRQLPEEGLKFMVYLQKENIIDESGMPKERFSAEFPKEGPSILRIQQVVRGDSAAYFCAGSPDSRTGYYNEQFFGPGTRLTVL.

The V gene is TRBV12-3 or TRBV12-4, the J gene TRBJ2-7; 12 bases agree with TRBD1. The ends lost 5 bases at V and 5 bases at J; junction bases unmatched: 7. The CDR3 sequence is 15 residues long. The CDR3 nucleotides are TGTGCCAGCAGTCCCCCCGGGACAGGGGGCGACGAGCAGTACTTC. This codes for CASSPPGTGGDEQYF.

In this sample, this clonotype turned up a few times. CDR3 DNA sequence: TGTGCCAGCAGCGCAGCAGGGCCCTATGGCTACACCTTC. It encodes CASSAAGPYGYTF. The V gene is TRBV11-3, the J gene TRBJ1-2; D might be TRBD1 (5 bases). The ends were cut back, 5 bases at V and 4 bases at J, with 11 bases in the middle. The CDR3 consists of 13 residues. The V gene's germline CDR1 is SGHNT and CDR2 YENEEA.

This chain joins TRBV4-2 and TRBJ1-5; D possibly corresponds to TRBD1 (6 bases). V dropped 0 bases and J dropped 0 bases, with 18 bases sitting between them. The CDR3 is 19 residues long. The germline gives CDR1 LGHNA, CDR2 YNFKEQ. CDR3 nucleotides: TGTGCCAGCAGCCAAGATCGTACAGGGTTGTTGGGTAGCAATCAGCCCCAGCATTTT. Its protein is CASSQDRTGLLGSNQPQHF.

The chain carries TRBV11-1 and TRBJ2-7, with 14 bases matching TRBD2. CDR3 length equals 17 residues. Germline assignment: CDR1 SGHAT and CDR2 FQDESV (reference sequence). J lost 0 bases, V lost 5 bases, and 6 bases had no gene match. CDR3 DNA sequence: TGTGCCAGCAGCCACGGACTAGCGGGGGGACTCTCCTACGAGCAGTACTTC. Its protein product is CASSHGLAGGLSYEQYF.

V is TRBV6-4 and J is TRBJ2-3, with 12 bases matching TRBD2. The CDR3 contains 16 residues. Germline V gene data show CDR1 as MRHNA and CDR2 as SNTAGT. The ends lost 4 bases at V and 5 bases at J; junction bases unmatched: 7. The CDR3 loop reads CASSGTSGGPVDTQYF. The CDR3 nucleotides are TGTGCCAGCAGTGGAACTAGCGGGGGGCCCGTAGATACGCAGTATTTT.

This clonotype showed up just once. As DNA, the CDR3 is TGTGCCATCAGTCAACGGCTCGGGATGGACACTGAAGCTTTCTTT. As protein: CAISQRLGMDTEAFF. The gene calls are TRBV10-3 and TRBJ1-1; D is undetermined. V lost 5 bases and J lost 3, with 16 bases in between. Germline values: CDR1 ENHRY, CDR2 SYGVKD. The CDR3 covers 15 residues.

In DNA form, the CDR3 reads TGTGCCTCCTTTCGGGACAGGGGGCTATCCGGGGAGCTGTTTTTT. The encoded protein is CASFRDRGLSGELFF. The gene calls are TRBV28 and TRBJ2-2, with TRBD1 matching over 12 bases. Per germline, CDR1 MDHEN and CDR2 SYDVKM. The CDR3 sequence is 15 residues long. The junction had 10 bases not matched to a gene; V was cut back by 11 bases and J by 6 bases.

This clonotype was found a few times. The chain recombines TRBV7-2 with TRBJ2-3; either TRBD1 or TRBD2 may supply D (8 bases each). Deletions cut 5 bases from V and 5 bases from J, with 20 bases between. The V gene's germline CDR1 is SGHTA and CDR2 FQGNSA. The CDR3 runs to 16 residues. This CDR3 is CASSRQGSGLVDTQYF. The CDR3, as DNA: TGTGCCAGCAGCCGACAGGGGTCGGGACTAGTAGATACGCAGTATTTT.

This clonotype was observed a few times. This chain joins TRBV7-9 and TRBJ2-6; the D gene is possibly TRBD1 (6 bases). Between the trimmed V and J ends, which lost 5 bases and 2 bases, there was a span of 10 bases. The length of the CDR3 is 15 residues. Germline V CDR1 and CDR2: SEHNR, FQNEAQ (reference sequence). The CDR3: CASSLTGPGANVLTF. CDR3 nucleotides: TGTGCCAGCAGCCTTACAGGGCCTGGGGCCAACGTCCTGACTTTC.